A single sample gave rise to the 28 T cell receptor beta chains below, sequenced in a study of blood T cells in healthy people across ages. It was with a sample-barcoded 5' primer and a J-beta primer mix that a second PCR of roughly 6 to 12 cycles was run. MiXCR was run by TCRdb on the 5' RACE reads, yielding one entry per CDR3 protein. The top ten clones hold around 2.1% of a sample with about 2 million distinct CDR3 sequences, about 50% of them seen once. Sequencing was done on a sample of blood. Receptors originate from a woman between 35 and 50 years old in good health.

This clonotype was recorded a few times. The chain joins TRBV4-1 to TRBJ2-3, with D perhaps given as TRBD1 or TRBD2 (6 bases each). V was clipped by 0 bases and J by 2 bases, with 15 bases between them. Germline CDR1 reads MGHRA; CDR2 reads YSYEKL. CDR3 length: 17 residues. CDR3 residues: CASSQDFIRGHTDTQYF. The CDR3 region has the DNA TGCGCCAGCAGCCAAGACTTCATCCGGGGGCACACAGATACGCAGTATTTT.

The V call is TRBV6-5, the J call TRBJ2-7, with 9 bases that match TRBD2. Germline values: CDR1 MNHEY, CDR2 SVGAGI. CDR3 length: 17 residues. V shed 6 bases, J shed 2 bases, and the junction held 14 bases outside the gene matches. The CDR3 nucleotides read TGTGCCAGCAGCCCAACCCGATCTAGCGGGGCCACCTACGAGCAGTACTTC. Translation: CASSPTRSSGATYEQYF.

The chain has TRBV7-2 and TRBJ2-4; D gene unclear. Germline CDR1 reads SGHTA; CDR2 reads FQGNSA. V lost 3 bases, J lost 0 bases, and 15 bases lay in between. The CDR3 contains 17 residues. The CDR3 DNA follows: TGTGCCAGCAGCTTGGAGCCTTCCCAGCTAGCCAAAAACATTCAGTACTTC. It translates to CASSLEPSQLAKNIQYF.

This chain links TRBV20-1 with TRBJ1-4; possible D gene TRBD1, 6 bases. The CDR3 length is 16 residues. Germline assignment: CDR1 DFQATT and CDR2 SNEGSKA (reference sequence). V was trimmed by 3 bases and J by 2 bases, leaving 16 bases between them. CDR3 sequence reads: CSASLPRGGTNEKLFF. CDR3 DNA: TGCAGTGCTAGCCTCCCCAGGGGAGGCACTAATGAAAAACTGTTTTTT.

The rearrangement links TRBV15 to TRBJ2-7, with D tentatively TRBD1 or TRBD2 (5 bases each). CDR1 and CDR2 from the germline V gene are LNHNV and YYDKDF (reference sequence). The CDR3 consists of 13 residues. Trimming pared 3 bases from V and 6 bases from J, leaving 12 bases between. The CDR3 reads CATSSILGGEQYF. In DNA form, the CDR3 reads TGTGCCACCAGCAGTATCCTTGGGGGCGAGCAGTACTTC.

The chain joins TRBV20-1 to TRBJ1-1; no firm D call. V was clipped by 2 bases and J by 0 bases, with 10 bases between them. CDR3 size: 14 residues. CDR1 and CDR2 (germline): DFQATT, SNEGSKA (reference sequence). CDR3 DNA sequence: TGCAGTGCTAGATGGGCAGAATTGAACACTGAAGCTTTCTTT. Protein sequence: CSARWAELNTEAFF.

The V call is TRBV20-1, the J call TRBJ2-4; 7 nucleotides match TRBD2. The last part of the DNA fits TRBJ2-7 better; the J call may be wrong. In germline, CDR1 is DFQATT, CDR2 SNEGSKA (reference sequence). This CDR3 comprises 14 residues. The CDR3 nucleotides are TGCAGTGTCCGCCGGGACTACCAGACCTACGAGCAGTACTTC. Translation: CSVRRDYQTYEQYF.

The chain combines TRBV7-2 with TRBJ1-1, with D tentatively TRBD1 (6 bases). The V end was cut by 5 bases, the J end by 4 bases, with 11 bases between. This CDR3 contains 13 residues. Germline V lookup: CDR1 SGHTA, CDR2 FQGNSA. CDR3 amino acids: CASSQEGVTEAFF. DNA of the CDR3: TGTGCCAGCAGCCAGGAGGGGGTCACTGAAGCTTTCTTT.

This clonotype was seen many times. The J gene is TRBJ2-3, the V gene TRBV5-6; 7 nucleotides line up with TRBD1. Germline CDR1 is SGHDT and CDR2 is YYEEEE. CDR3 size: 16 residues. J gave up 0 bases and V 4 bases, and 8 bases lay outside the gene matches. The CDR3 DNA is TGTGCCAGCAGCATATACAGGGGACCGAGCACAGATACGCAGTATTTT. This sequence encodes CASSIYRGPSTDTQYF.

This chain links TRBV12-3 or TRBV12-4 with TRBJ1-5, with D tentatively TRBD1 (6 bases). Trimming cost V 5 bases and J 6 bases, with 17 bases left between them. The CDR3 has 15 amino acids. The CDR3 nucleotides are TGTGCCAGCAGTCGGGGGCCTGGGCCAGGTCAGCCCCAGCATTTT. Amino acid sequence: CASSRGPGPGQPQHF.

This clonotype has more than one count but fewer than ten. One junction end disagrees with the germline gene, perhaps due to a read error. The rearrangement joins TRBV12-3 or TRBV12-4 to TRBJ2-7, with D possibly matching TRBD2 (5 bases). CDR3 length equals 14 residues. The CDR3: CASSVAPRTYEQYF. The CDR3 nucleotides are TGTGCCAGCAGTGTAGCGCCCAGAACCTACGAGCAGTACTTC.

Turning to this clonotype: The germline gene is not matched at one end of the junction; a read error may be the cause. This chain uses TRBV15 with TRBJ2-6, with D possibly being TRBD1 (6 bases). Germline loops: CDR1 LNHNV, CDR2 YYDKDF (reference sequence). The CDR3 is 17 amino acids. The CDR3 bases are TGTGCCACCAGTAGAGGACAGTTAGTCTCTGGGGCCAACGTCCTGACTTTC. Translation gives CATSRGQLVSGANVLTF.

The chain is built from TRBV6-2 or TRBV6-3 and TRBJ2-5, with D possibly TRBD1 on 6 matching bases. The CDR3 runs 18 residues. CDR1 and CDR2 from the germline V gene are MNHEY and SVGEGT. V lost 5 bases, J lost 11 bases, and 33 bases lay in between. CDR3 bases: TGTGCCAGCAGTCGACCCCTGAACAGGGTTCTGATTGACAATGAGCAGTACTTC. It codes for CASSRPLNRVLIDNEQYF.

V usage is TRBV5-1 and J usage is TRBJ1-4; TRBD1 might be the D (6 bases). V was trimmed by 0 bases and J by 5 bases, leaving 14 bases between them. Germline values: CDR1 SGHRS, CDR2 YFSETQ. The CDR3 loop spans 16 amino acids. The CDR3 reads CASSLATRGRNEKLFF. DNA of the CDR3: TGCGCCAGCAGCTTGGCCACCCGGGGGCGCAATGAAAAACTGTTTTTT.

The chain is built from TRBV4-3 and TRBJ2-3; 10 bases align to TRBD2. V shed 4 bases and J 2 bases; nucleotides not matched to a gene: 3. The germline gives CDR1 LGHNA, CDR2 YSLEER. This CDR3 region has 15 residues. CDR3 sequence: CASSPGTSATDTQYF. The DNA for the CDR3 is TGCGCCAGCAGCCCCGGGACTAGCGCCACAGATACGCAGTATTTT.

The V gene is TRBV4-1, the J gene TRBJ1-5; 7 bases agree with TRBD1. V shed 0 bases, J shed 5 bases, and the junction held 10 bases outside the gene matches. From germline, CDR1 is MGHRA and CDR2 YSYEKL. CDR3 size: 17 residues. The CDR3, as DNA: TGCGCCAGCAGCCAAGATCCTGGGACAGAACTTTATCAGCCCCAGCATTTT. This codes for CASSQDPGTELYQPQHF.

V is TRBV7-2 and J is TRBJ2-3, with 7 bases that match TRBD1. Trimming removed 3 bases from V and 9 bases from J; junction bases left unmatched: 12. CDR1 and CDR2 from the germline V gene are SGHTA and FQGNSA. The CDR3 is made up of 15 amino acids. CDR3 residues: CASSFTTLPGQTQYF. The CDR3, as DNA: TGTGCCAGCAGCTTCACAACGCTCCCGGGACAGACGCAGTATTTT.

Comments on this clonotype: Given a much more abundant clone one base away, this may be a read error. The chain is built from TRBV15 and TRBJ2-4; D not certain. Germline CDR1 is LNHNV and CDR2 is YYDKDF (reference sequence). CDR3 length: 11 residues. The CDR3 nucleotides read TGTGCCTCCAGCAGAGAACACATTCAGTACTTC. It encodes CASSREHIQYF.

The CDR3 DNA sequence: TGTGCCAGCAGCTTAATCGTGGGACAGGGGAATTCACCCCTCCACTTT. Amino acid sequence: CASSLIVGQGNSPLHF. The chain carries TRBV7-2 and TRBJ1-6, with 10 bases identical to TRBD1. Germline CDR1 and CDR2: SGHTA and FQGNSA. This CDR3 has 16 amino acids. V lost 2 bases to trimming and J lost 7 bases; unmatched junction nucleotides: 5.

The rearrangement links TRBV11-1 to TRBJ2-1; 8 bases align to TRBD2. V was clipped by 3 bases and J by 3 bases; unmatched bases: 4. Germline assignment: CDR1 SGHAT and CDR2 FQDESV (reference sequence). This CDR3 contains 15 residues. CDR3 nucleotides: TGTGCCAGCAGCTTGAGACTAGCGAGCTACAATGAGCAGTTCTTC. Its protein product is CASSLRLASYNEQFF.

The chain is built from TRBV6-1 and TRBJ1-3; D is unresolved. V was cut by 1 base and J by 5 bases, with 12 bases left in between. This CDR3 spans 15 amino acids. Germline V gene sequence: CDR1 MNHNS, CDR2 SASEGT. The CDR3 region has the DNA TGTGCCAGCAGTGAAGAGGCGGTAACGCGAAACACCATATATTTT. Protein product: CASSEEAVTRNTIYF.

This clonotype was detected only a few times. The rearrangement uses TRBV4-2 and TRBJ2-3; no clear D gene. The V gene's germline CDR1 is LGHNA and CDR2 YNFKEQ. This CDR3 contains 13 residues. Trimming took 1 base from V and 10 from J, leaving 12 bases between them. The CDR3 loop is CASSQGPLSAQYF. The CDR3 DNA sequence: TGTGCCAGCAGCCAAGGACCCCTCTCGGCGCAGTATTTT.

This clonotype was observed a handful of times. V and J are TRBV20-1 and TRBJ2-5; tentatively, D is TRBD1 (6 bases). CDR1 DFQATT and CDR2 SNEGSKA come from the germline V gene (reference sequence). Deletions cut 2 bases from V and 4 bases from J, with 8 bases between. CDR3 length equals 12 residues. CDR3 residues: CSARSRGETQYF. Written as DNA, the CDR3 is TGCAGTGCTAGAAGCAGGGGAGAGACCCAGTACTTC.

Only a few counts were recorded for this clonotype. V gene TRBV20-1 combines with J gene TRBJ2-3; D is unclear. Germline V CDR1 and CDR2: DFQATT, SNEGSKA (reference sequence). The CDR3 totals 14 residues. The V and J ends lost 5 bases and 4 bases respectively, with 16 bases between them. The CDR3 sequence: CSAPTLQASDTQYF. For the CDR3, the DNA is TGCAGTGCTCCAACTCTGCAGGCGTCAGATACGCAGTATTTT.

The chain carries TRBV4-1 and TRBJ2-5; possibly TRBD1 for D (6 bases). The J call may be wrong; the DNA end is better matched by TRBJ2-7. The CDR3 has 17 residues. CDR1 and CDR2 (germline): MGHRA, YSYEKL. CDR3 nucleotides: TGCGCCAGCAGCCAATATGATTCGTCCACAGGGCTCTACGAGCAGTACTTC. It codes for CASSQYDSSTGLYEQYF.

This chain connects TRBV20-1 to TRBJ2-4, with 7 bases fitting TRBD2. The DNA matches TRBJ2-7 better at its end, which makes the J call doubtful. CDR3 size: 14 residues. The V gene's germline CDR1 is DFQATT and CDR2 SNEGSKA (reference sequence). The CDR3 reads CSARAEPGGYEQYF. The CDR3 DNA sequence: TGCAGTGCTAGAGCCGAACCGGGGGGCTACGAGCAGTACTTC.

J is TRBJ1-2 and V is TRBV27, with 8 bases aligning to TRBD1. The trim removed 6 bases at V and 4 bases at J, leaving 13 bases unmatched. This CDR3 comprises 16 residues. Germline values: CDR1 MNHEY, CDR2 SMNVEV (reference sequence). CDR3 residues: CASRYQRGTGVYGYTF. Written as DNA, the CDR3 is TGTGCCAGCAGATATCAACGTGGGACAGGCGTCTATGGCTACACCTTC.

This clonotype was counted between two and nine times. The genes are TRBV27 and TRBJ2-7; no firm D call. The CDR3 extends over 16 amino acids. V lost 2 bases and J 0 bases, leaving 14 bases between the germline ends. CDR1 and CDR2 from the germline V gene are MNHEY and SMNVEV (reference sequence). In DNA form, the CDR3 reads TGTGCCAGCAGTTTAATCGCGGCCCTGAGCTCCTACGAGCAGTACTTC. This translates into CASSLIAALSSYEQYF.